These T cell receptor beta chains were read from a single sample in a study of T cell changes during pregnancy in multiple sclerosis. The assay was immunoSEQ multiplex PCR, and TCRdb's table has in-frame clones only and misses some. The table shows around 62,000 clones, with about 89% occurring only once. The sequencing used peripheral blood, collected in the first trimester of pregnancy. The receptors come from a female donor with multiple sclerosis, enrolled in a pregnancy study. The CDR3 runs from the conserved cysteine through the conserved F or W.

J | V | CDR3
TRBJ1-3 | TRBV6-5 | CASRRVSGNTIYF
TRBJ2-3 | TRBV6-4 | CASSGSTGGTDTQYF
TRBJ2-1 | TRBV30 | CAWSPGNEQFF
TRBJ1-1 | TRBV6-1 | CASRGIRTGTEAFF
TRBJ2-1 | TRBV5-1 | CASSPGTSGVSSYNEQFF
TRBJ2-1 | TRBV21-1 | CASSKASDGRRPEQFF
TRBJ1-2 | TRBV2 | CASRGFREGYGYTF
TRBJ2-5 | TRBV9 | CASSPRIQGGGGTQYF
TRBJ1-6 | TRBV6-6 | CASSYVSPTPDSPLHF
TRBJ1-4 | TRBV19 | CASRKQGSIEKLFF